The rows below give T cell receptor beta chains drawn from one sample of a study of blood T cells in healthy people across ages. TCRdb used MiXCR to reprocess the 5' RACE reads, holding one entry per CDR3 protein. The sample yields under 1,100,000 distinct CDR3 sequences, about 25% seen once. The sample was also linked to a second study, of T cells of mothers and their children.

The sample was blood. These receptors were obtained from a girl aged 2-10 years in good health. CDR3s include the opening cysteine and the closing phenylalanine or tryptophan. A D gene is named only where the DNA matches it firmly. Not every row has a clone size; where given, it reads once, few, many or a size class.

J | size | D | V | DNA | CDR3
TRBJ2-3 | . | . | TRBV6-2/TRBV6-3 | TGTGCCAGCAGTTACTTGGGGCAGTTCACAGATACGCAGTATTTT | CASSYLGQFTDTQYF
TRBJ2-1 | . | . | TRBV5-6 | TGTGCCAGCAGCTTGGGGGTAGGGAGCGGGCGCAATGAGCAGTTCTTC | CASSLGVGSGRNEQFF
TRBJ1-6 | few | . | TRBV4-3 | TGCGCCAGCAGCCAAGCGGCGACAGCGATCAATTCACCCCTCCACTTT | CASSQAATAINSPLHF
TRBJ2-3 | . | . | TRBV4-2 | TGTGCCTGCAGCCATGAGAGGAGGGCGGCGGATACGCAGTATTTT | CACSHERRAADTQYF
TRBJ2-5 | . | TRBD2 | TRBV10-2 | TGCGCCAGCAGTGCACGCGGGACTAGCGATTGGGAGACCCAGTACTTC | CASSARGTSDWETQYF
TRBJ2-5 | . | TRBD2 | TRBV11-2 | TGTGCCAGCAGCTACCCGGAAACGGGGGGGGGAGAGACCCAGTACTTC | CASSYPETGGGETQYF
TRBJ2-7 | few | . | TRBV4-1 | TGCGCCAGCAGCCAAGGGTGGGACTCCAGAACCTACGAGCAGTACTTC | CASSQGWDSRTYEQYF
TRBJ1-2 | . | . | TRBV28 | TGTGCCAGCAGTCCCCGGGGGTTCGATAGGATTCGGGGCTACACCTTC | CASSPRGFDRIRGYTF
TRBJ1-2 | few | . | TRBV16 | TGTGCCAGCAGCCAATCTTTTCTGCATAATGGCTACACCTTC | CASSQSFLHNGYTF
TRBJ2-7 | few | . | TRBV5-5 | TGTGCCAGCAGCTTGGGAGTTCTTGAGGGCACCTACGAGCAGTACTTC | CASSLGVLEGTYEQYF
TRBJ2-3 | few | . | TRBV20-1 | TGCAGTGCTAGACCCGACGGGGCAGATACGCAGTATTTT | CSARPDGADTQYF
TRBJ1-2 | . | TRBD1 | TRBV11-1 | TGTGCCAGCAGGTCCCGGGACAGGGTAAACGAAGACACCTTC | CASRSRDRVNEDTF
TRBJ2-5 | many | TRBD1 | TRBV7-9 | TGTGCCAGCAGCTTGGCCCAGGGGGATCTGACCCAGTACTTC | CASSLAQGDLTQYF